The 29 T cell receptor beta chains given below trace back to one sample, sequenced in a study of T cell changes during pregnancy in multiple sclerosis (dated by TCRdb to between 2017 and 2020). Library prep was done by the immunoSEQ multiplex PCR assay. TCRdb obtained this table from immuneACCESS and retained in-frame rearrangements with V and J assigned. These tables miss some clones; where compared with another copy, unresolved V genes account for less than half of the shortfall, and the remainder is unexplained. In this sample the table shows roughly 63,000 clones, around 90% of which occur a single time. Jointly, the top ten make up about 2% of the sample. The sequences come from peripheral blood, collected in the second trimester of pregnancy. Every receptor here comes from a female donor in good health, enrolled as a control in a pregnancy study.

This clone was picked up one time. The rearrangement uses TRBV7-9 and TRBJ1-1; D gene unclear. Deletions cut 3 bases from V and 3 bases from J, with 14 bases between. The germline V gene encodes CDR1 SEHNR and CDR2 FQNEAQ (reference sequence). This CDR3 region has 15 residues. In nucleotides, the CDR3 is TGTGCCAGCAGCTTTCCCACCACTAGCGACACTGAAGCTTTCTTT. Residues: CASSFPTTSDTEAFF. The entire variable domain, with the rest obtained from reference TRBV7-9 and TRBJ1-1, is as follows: DTGVSQNPRHKITKRGQNVTFRCDPISEHNRLYWYRQTLGQGPEFLTYFQNEAQLEKSRLLSDRFSAERPKGSFSTLEIQRTEQGDSAMYLCASSFPTTSDTEAFFGQGTRLTVV.

The DNA for the CDR3 is TGTGCCAGCGGGGACAGAGTCTATGGCTACACCTTC. It yields the protein CASGDRVYGYTF. This chain uses TRBV9 with TRBJ1-2; 7 nucleotides align to TRBD1. V lost 7 bases and J lost 4; bases outside the gene matches: 4. This CDR3 is 12 amino acids long. From germline, CDR1 is SGDLS and CDR2 YYNGEE.

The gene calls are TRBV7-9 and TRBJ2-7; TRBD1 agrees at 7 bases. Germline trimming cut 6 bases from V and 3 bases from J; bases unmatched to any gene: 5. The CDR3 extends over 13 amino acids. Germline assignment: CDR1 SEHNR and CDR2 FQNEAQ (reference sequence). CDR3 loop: CASSWDSNYEQYF. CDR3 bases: TGTGCCAGCAGTTGGGACAGCAACTACGAGCAGTACTTC.

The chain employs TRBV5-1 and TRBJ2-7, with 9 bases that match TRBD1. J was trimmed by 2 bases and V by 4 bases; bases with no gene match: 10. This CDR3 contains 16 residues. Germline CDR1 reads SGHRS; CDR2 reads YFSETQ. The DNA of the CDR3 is TGCGCCAGCAGCCCGAATCCACAGGGGGCGGCCTACGAGCAGTACTTC. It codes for CASSPNPQGAAYEQYF.

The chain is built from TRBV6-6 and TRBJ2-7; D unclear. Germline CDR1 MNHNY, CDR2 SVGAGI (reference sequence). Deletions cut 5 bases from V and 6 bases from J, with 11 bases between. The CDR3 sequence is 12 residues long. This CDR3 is CASSDGVREQYF. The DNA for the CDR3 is TGTGCCAGCAGTGACGGAGTTCGCGAGCAGTACTTC.

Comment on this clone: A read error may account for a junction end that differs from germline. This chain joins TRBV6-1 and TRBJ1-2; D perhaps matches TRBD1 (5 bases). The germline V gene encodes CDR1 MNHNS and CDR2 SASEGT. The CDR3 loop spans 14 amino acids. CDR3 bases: TGTGCCAGCAGCGAAGAGGCAGGGCCCTATGGCTACACCTTC. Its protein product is CASSEEAGPYGYTF.

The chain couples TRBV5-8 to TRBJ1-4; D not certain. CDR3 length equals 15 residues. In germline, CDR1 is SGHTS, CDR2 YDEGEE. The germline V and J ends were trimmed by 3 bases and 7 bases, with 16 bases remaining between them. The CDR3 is CASSWTRGKGEKLFF. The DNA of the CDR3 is TGTGCCAGCAGCTGGACTCGTGGAAAGGGTGAAAAACTGTTTTTT. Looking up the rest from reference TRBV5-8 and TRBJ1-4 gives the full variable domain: EAGVTQSPTHLIKTRGQQATLRCSPISGHTSVYWYQQALGLGLQFLLWYDEGEERNRGNFPPRFSGRQFPNYSSELNVNALELEDSALYLCASSWTRGKGEKLFFGSGTQLSVL.

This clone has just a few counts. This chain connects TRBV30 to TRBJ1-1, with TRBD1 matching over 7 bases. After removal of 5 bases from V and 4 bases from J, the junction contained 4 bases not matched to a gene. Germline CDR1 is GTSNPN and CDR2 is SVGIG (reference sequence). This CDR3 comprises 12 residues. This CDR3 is CAWEGDSTEAFF. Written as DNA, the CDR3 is TGTGCCTGGGAGGGGGACAGCACTGAAGCTTTCTTT.

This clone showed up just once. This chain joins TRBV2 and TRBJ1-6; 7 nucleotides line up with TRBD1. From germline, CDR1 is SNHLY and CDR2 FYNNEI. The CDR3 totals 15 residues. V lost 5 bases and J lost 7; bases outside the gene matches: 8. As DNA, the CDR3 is TGTGCCAGCAGTATCCGGGACAGTCGAAATTCACCCCTCCACTTT. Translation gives CASSIRDSRNSPLHF.

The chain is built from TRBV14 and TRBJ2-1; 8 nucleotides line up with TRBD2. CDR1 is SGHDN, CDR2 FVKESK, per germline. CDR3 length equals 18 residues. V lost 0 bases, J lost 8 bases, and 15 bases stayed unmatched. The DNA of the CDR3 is TGTGCCAGCAGCCAAGAAGGTCGCGGGAGGACATCATCGGATGAGCAGTTCTTC. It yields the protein CASSQEGRGRTSSDEQFF. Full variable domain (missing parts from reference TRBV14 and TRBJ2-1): EAGVTQFPSHSVIEKGQTVTLRCDPISGHDNLYWYRRVMGKEIKFLLHFVKESKQDESGMPNNRFLAERTGGTYSTLKVQPAELEDSGVYFCASSQEGRGRTSSDEQFFGPGTRLTVL.

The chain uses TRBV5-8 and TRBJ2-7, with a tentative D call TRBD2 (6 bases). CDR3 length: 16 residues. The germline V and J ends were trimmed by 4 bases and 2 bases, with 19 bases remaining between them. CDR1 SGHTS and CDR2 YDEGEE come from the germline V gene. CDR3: CASSLGAFSGAYEQYF. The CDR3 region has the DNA TGTGCCAGCAGCCTGGGTGCGTTTTCGGGGGCCTACGAGCAGTACTTC. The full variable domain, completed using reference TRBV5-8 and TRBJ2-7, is EAGVTQSPTHLIKTRGQQATLRCSPISGHTSVYWYQQALGLGLQFLLWYDEGEERNRGNFPPRFSGRQFPNYSSELNVNALELEDSALYLCASSLGAFSGAYEQYFGPGTRLTVT.

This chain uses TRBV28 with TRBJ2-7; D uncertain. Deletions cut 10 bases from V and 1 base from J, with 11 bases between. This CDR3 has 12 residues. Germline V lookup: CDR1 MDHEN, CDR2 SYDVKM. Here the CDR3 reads CAKLVSSYEQYF. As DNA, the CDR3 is TGTGCCAAACTCGTAAGTTCCTACGAGCAGTACTTC.

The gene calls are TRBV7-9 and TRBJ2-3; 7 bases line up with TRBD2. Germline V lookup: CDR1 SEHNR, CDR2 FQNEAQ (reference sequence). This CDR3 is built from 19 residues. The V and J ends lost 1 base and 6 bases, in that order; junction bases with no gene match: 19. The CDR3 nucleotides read TGTGCCAGCAGCTTAGAATCGGGGATGTCTGTCGGGAGGAGGGATACGCAGTATTTT. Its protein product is CASSLESGMSVGRRDTQYF.

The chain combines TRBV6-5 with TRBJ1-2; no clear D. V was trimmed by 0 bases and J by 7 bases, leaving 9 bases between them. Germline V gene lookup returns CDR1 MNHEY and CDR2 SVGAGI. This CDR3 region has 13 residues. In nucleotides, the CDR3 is TGTGCCAGCAGTTACTCGAGGGCCATTGGCTACACCTTC. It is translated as CASSYSRAIGYTF.

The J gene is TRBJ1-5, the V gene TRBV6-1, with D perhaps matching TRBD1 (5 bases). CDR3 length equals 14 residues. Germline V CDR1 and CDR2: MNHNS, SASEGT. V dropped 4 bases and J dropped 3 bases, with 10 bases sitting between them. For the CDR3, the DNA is TGTGCCAGCAGTGTATCAGGGTTCAATCAGCCCCAGCATTTT. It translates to CASSVSGFNQPQHF.

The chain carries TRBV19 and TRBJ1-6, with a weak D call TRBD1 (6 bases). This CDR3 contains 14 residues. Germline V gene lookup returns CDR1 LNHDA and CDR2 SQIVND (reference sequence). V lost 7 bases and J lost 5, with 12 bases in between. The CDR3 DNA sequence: TGTGCCAGTAAGGGGGAAGGGAATAATTCACCCCTCCACTTT. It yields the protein CASKGEGNNSPLHF.

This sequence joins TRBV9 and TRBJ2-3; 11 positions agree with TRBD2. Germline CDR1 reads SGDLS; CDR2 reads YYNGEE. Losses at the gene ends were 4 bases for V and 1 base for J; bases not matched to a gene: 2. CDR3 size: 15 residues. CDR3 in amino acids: CASSLSGRGTDTQYF. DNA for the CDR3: TGTGCCAGCAGCCTTAGCGGGAGGGGCACAGATACGCAGTATTTT.

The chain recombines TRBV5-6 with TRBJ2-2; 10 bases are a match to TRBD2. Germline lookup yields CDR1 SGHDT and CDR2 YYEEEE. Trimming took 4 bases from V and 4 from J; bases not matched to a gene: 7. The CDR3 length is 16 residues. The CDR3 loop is CASSLGLAGATGELFF. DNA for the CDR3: TGTGCCAGCAGCCTCGGGCTAGCGGGGGCCACCGGGGAGCTGTTTTTT.

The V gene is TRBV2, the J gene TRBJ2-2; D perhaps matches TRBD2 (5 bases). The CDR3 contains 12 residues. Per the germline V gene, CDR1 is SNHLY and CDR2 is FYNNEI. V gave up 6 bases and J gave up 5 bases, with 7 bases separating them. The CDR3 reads CASRTGTGELFF. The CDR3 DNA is TGTGCCAGCAGAACGGGGACCGGGGAGCTGTTTTTT.

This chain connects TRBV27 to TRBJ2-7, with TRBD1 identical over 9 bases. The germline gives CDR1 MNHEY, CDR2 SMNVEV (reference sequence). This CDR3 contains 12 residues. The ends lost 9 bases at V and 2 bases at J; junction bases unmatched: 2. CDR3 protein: CASRQGAYEQYF. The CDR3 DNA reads TGTGCCAGTCGACAGGGGGCCTACGAGCAGTACTTC.

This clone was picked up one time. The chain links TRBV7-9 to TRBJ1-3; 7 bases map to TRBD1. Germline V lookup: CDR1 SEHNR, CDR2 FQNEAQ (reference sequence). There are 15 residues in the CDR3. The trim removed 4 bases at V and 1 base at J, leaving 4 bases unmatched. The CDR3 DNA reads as TGTGCCAGCAGCTCGTCGACAGGGTCTGGAAACACCATATATTTT. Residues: CASSSSTGSGNTIYF. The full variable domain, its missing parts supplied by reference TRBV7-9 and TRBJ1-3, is DTGVSQNPRHKITKRGQNVTFRCDPISEHNRLYWYRQTLGQGPEFLTYFQNEAQLEKSRLLSDRFSAERPKGSFSTLEIQRTEQGDSAMYLCASSSSTGSGNTIYFGEGSWLTVV.

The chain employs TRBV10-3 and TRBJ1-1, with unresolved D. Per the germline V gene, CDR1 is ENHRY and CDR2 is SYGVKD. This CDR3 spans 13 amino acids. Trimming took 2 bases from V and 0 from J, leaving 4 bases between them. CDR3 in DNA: TGTGCCATCAGTGAGGGAGTGAACACTGAAGCTTTCTTT. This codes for CAISEGVNTEAFF.

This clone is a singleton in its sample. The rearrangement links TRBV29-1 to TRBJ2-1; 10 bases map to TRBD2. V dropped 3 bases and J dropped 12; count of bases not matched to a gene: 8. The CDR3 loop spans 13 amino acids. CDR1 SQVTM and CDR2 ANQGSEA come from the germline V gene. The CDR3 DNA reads TGCAGCGTTGAGAGCGGGGGGGTCCTAAGGCAGTTCTTC. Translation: CSVESGGVLRQFF.

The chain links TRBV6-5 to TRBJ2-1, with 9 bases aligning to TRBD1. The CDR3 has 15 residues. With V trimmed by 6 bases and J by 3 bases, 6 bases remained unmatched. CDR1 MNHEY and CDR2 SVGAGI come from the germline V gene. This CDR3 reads CASRTTGGGYNEQFF. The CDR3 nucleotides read TGTGCCAGCAGAACTACAGGGGGCGGCTACAATGAGCAGTTCTTC.

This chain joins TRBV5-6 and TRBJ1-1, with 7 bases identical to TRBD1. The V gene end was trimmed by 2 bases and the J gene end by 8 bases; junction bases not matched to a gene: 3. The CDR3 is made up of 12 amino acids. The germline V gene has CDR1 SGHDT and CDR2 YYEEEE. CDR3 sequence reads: CASSFPGQEAFF. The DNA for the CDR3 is TGTGCCAGCAGCTTTCCGGGACAGGAAGCTTTCTTT.

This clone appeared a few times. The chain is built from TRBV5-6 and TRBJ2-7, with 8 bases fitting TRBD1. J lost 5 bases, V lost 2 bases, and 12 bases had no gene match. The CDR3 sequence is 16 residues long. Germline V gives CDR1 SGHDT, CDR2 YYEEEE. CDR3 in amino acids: CASSLNQGALYNEQYF. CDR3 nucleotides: TGTGCCAGCAGCTTAAACCAGGGGGCTCTGTACAACGAGCAGTACTTC.

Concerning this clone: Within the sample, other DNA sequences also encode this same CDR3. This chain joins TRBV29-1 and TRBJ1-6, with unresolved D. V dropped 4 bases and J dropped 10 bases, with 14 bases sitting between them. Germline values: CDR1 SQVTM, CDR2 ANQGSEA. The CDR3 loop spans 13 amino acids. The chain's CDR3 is CSVARNRLSPLHF. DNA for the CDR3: TGCAGCGTTGCACGGAATCGACTATCACCCCTCCACTTT.

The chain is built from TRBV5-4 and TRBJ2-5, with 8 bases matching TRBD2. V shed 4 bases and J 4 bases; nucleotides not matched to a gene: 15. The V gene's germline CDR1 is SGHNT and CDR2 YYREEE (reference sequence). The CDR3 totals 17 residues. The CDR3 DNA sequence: TGTGCCAGCAGCCATAGCGGGACCGGGGTTACGGGAGAGACCCAGTACTTC. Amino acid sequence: CASSHSGTGVTGETQYF.

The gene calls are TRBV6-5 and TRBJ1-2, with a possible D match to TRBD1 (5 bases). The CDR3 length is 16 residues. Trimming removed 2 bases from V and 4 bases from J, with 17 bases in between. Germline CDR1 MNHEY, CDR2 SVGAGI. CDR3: CASSYLGNGGTYGYTF. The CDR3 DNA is TGTGCCAGCAGTTACCTCGGGAACGGGGGAACCTATGGCTACACCTTC.